Presented here are 30 T cell receptor beta chains from one specimen sequenced in a study of shared clonotypes between healthy human individuals. The method was immunoSEQ multiplex PCR; TCRdb's version includes in-frame clones alone and lacks a portion of them. This table holds 450,000 to 700,000 clones, less than 97% found once. CD8 cells classed as naive were CD45RO-negative and positively selected for CCR7, excluding terminally differentiated effector memory CD45RA+ cells. The sequencing sample was made of naive CD8+ T cells sorted from blood. The receptors stem from a woman in her twenties or thirties in good health.

This clone was detected only a few times. The V and J genes are TRBV7-9 and TRBJ1-1; D is undetermined. This CDR3 contains 15 residues. V was pared by 1 base and J by 0 bases, with 9 bases between. In germline, CDR1 is SEHNR, CDR2 FQNEAQ (reference sequence). CDR3 DNA: TGTGCCAGCAGCTTAGTCGTGGGATTGAACACTGAAGCTTTCTTT. The encoded protein is CASSLVVGLNTEAFF.

V gene TRBV13 combines with J gene TRBJ2-7, with a tentative D call TRBD1 (5 bases). This CDR3 region has 17 residues. The germline gives CDR1 PRHDT, CDR2 FYEKMQ (reference sequence). The V end lost 7 bases, the J end lost 5 bases, and 27 bases lay between the germline ends. DNA for the CDR3: TGTGCCAGCACCAGACTGTGGGGTGGGCAGGGTGGCGACGAGCAGTACTTC. It encodes CASTRLWGGQGGDEQYF.

The rearrangement uses TRBV15 and TRBJ1-1; D not resolved. CDR1 is LNHNV and CDR2 is YYDKDF in the germline V gene (reference sequence). The V gene lost 1 base and the J gene lost 5 bases, with 8 bases spanning the gap. The CDR3 consists of 13 residues. The CDR3 loop reads CATSRVPGTEAFF. CDR3 sequence (DNA): TGTGCCACCAGCAGAGTACCAGGTACTGAAGCTTTCTTT.

The chain links TRBV28 to TRBJ2-3, with TRBD2 as a possible D gene (5 bases). V was shortened by 2 bases and J by 6 bases, with 9 bases between the two germline ends. The CDR3 loop spans 13 amino acids. CDR1 MDHEN and CDR2 SYDVKM come from the germline V gene. CDR3 in amino acids: CASSLMAGDTQYF. The CDR3 nucleotides read TGTGCCAGCAGTTTAATGGCGGGTGATACGCAGTATTTT.

The chain recombines TRBV5-6 with TRBJ2-1; 7 nucleotides line up with TRBD1. In germline, CDR1 is SGHDT, CDR2 YYEEEE. The CDR3 is made up of 12 amino acids. The junction had 3 bases not matched to a gene; V was cut back by 4 bases and J by 8 bases. The CDR3 loop reads CASSQTGYEQFF. CDR3 DNA sequence: TGTGCCAGCAGCCAGACAGGGTATGAGCAGTTCTTC.

The J gene is TRBJ2-3, the V gene TRBV28, with 8 bases identical to TRBD1. Germline V gives CDR1 MDHEN, CDR2 SYDVKM. J was trimmed by 3 bases and V by 1 base; bases with no gene match: 6. The CDR3 consists of 16 residues. In DNA form, the CDR3 reads TGTGCCAGCAGTTTATCGACAGGGGAGGCGACAGATACGCAGTATTTT. Translating it yields CASSLSTGEATDTQYF.

V is TRBV5-1 and J is TRBJ2-2; D is undetermined. The germline V gene has CDR1 SGHRS and CDR2 YFSETQ. V was shortened by 4 bases and J by 4 bases, with 17 bases between the two germline ends. This CDR3 has 16 amino acids. CDR3 in amino acids: CASSVLGIGVTGELFF. The CDR3 region has the DNA TGCGCCAGCAGCGTGCTAGGGATAGGCGTCACCGGGGAGCTGTTTTTT.

This clone was counted once. The V and J genes are TRBV13 and TRBJ2-1; 9 positions match TRBD2. The junction had 6 bases not matched to a gene; V was cut back by 1 base and J by 8 bases. The CDR3 sequence is 15 residues long. Looked up from germline, CDR1 is PRHDT and CDR2 is FYEKMQ (reference sequence). As DNA, the CDR3 is TGTGCCAGCAGCTTAGAAGGTAGCGGGAGCTATGAGCAGTTCTTC. It translates to CASSLEGSGSYEQFF.

V and J are TRBV2 and TRBJ2-5; TRBD2 agrees at 9 bases. From germline, CDR1 is SNHLY and CDR2 FYNNEI. This CDR3 contains 13 residues. Trimming removed 7 bases from V and 4 bases from J; junction bases left unmatched: 4. The DNA of the CDR3 is TGTGCCAGCATCATGACTAGCGGAGAGACCCAGTACTTC. Translated, it gives CASIMTSGETQYF.

The chain couples TRBV27 to TRBJ2-3, with D possibly TRBD2 on 6 matching bases. Germline V gene sequence: CDR1 MNHEY, CDR2 SMNVEV (reference sequence). V lost 2 bases and J 2 bases, leaving 20 bases between the germline ends. CDR3 length equals 18 residues. This CDR3 is CASSLLRGMQGATDTQYF. The CDR3 DNA reads TGTGCCAGCAGTTTACTCCGGGGGATGCAGGGCGCCACAGATACGCAGTATTTT.

This sequence joins TRBV5-5 and TRBJ2-7; 13 bases are shared with TRBD2. The ends lost 4 bases at V and 3 bases at J; junction bases unmatched: 7. Germline V gene sequence: CDR1 SGHKS, CDR2 YYEKEE (reference sequence). The CDR3 is 16 residues long. In nucleotides, the CDR3 is TGTGCCAGCAGCCCGGGACTAGCGGGGCCTAACTACGAGCAGTACTTC. Its protein product is CASSPGLAGPNYEQYF.

This sequence joins TRBV28 and TRBJ2-7; D is possibly TRBD1 (6 bases). V gave up 7 bases and J gave up 6 bases, with 22 bases separating them. Germline V gives CDR1 MDHEN, CDR2 SYDVKM. The CDR3 contains 15 residues. The CDR3: CASTRDPGQVVEQYF. In nucleotides, the CDR3 is TGTGCCAGCACTAGAGACCCGGGACAAGTGGTCGAGCAGTACTTC.

This chain links TRBV4-1 with TRBJ2-7; either TRBD1 or TRBD2 may fit D (5 bases each). V was cut by 3 bases and J by 1 base, with 13 bases left in between. Germline V gene data show CDR1 as MGHRA and CDR2 as YSYEKL. CDR3 length: 15 amino acids. The CDR3 sequence is CASSQGDGSSYEQYF. DNA of the CDR3: TGCGCCAGCAGCCAGGGGGACGGATCGTCCTACGAGCAGTACTTC.

V gene TRBV30 combines with J gene TRBJ1-2; tentatively, D is TRBD1 (5 bases). The CDR3 is 19 amino acids. CDR1 is GTSNPN, CDR2 SVGIG, per germline (reference sequence). V was pared by 3 bases and J by 6 bases, with 32 bases between. The CDR3 loop is CAWRDLREGSGALGDGYTF. The CDR3 bases are TGTGCCTGGAGAGATCTAAGGGAGGGATCCGGGGCACTTGGGGATGGCTACACCTTC.

The chain joins TRBV7-9 to TRBJ2-3, with TRBD1 matching over 9 bases. Per the germline V gene, CDR1 is SEHNR and CDR2 is FQNEAQ (reference sequence). The CDR3 is 15 residues long. V lost 2 bases, J lost 3 bases, and 3 bases stayed unmatched. CDR3 nucleotide sequence: TGTGCCAGCAGCTTAAAGGGACAGGGTACAGATACGCAGTATTTT. It encodes CASSLKGQGTDTQYF.

The chain combines TRBV27 with TRBJ1-2; 9 nucleotides match TRBD1. The CDR3 length is 14 residues. Losses at the gene ends were 4 bases for V and 4 bases for J; bases not matched to a gene: 4. Germline V CDR1 and CDR2: MNHEY, SMNVEV (reference sequence). The CDR3 reads CASSSTGGTYGYTF. CDR3 bases: TGTGCCAGCAGTTCAACAGGGGGCACCTATGGCTACACCTTC.

The chain joins TRBV5-5 to TRBJ2-5; 13 bases match TRBD2. Germline V lookup: CDR1 SGHKS, CDR2 YYEKEE (reference sequence). V lost 5 bases and J lost 4; bases outside the gene matches: 2. The CDR3 loop spans 14 amino acids. The CDR3 here is CASRGTSGVETQYF. CDR3 nucleotides: TGTGCCAGCAGGGGGACTAGCGGGGTAGAGACCCAGTACTTC.

J is TRBJ1-1 and V is TRBV2; 9 bases align to TRBD1. Per the germline V gene, CDR1 is SNHLY and CDR2 is FYNNEI. The ends lost 6 bases at V and 1 base at J; junction bases unmatched: 3. This CDR3 comprises 14 residues. CDR3 nucleotide sequence: TGTGCCAGCAGGGGGGACAGGGAGAACACTGAAGCTTTCTTT. Protein product: CASRGDRENTEAFF.

The rearrangement uses TRBV28 and TRBJ2-3; the match to TRBD1 covers 10 bases. CDR1 MDHEN and CDR2 SYDVKM come from the germline V gene. The CDR3 has 15 amino acids. V shed 3 bases, J shed 4 bases, and the junction held 4 bases outside the gene matches. The CDR3 loop reads CASSFGTGEADTQYF. Here the CDR3 DNA reads TGTGCCAGCAGTTTCGGGACAGGGGAGGCAGATACGCAGTATTTT.

The chain recombines TRBV27 with TRBJ2-2; tentatively, D is TRBD1 (6 bases). CDR1 is MNHEY, CDR2 SMNVEV, per germline (reference sequence). Trimming took off 3 bases at V and 0 bases at J, with 11 bases between the two ends. The CDR3 spans 16 residues. The CDR3 spells CASSFLGTTNTGELFF. The DNA of the CDR3 is TGTGCCAGCAGTTTCCTCGGGACAACGAACACCGGGGAGCTGTTTTTT.

This clone showed up just once. This sequence joins TRBV28 and TRBJ2-2; no reliable D call. Trimming cost V 3 bases and J 6 bases, with 8 bases left between them. CDR1 and CDR2 from the germline V gene are MDHEN and SYDVKM. The CDR3 spans 13 residues. The CDR3 coding sequence is TGTGCCAGCAGTTTCCCCGTAGCCGGGGAGCTGTTTTTT. Protein product: CASSFPVAGELFF.

V usage is TRBV4-1 and J usage is TRBJ2-5, with 12 nucleotides matching TRBD2. Germline assignment: CDR1 MGHRA and CDR2 YSYEKL. J was trimmed by 0 bases and V by 4 bases; bases with no gene match: 3. This CDR3 spans 16 amino acids. The CDR3 loop reads CASSPRTSGNQETQYF. CDR3 sequence (DNA): TGCGCCAGCAGCCCACGGACTAGCGGGAACCAAGAGACCCAGTACTTC.

The V call is TRBV20-1, the J call TRBJ1-5, with D uncertain. This CDR3 is built from 11 residues. V was trimmed by 2 bases and J by 3 bases, leaving 2 bases between them. Germline CDR1 reads DFQATT; CDR2 reads SNEGSKA (reference sequence). The CDR3 sequence is CSARYNQPQHF. The CDR3 bases are TGCAGTGCTAGATACAATCAGCCCCAGCATTTT.

The J gene is TRBJ2-1, the V gene TRBV5-1; 15 nucleotides agree with TRBD2. V shed 3 bases, J shed 8 bases, and the junction held 6 bases outside the gene matches. CDR3 size: 16 residues. The germline CDR1 and CDR2 sequences are SGHRS and YFSETQ. This chain's CDR3 is CASSWTSGRASDEQFF. The CDR3 DNA sequence: TGCGCCAGCAGCTGGACTAGCGGGAGGGCCAGTGATGAGCAGTTCTTC.

This clone was found once. The genes are TRBV14 and TRBJ2-7, with 8 bases fitting TRBD1. V lost 6 bases to trimming and J lost 1 base; unmatched junction nucleotides: 5. Germline CDR1 is SGHDN and CDR2 is FVKESK. The CDR3 contains 14 residues. CDR3 sequence reads: CASSYRGLSYEQYF. CDR3 nucleotides: TGTGCCAGCAGTTACAGGGGGTTGTCCTACGAGCAGTACTTC.

This sequence joins TRBV4-2 and TRBJ2-1, with D unresolved. V shed 4 bases and J shed 7 bases, with 8 bases lying between them. Germline CDR1 LGHNA, CDR2 YNFKEQ. This CDR3 contains 12 residues. CDR3 region: CASSRGGNEQFF. CDR3 nucleotides: TGTGCCAGCAGCCGAGGTGGTAATGAGCAGTTCTTC.

This clone was recorded a few times. This same CDR3 is encoded by further DNA sequences in the sample. The CDR3 sequence: CASSLGYEQYF. The CDR3 DNA reads TGTGCCAGCAGTTTAGGGTACGAGCAGTACTTC. The rearrangement links TRBV27 to TRBJ2-7; D ambiguous. From germline, CDR1 is MNHEY and CDR2 SMNVEV (reference sequence). V was cut by 2 bases and J by 4 bases, with 3 bases left in between. CDR3 length: 11 residues.

This clone was picked up one time. This chain joins TRBV9 and TRBJ2-5, with TRBD1 identical over 9 bases. This CDR3 has 15 amino acids. The J segment lost 2 bases and the V segment lost 3 bases, leaving 5 bases of the junction unmatched. CDR1 and CDR2 (germline): SGDLS, YYNGEE. CDR3 sequence (DNA): TGTGCCAGCAGCGCATGGACAGGGGCACAAGAGACCCAGTACTTC. It translates to CASSAWTGAQETQYF.

The sample holds one count of this clone. V is TRBV29-1 and J is TRBJ2-2; the D is unclear. CDR3 size: 15 residues. From germline, CDR1 is SQVTM and CDR2 ANQGSEA. The germline V and J ends were trimmed by 3 bases and 4 bases, with 15 bases remaining between them. The CDR3: CSVDSPESGTGELFF. CDR3 DNA sequence: TGCAGCGTTGATTCTCCCGAATCGGGCACCGGGGAGCTGTTTTTT.

CDR3 nucleotide sequence: TGTGCCAGCAGCCAAAGCTCCCCGAACGAGGGCTACACCTTC. This gives the protein CASSQSSPNEGYTF. The rearrangement joins TRBV13 to TRBJ1-2; no reliable D call. Germline CDR1 reads PRHDT; CDR2 reads FYEKMQ (reference sequence). V lost 5 bases and J 8 bases, leaving 18 bases between the germline ends. The CDR3 runs 14 residues.